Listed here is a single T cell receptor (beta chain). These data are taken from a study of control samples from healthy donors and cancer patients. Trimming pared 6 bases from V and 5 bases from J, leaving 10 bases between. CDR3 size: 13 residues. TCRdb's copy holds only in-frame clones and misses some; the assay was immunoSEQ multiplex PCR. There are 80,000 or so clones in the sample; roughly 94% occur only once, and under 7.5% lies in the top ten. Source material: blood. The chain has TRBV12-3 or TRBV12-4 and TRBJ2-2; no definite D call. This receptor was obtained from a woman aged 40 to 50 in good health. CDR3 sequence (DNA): TGTGCCAGCAGCCCCGACGTTACCGGGGAGCTGTTTTTT. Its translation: CASSPDVTGELFF.